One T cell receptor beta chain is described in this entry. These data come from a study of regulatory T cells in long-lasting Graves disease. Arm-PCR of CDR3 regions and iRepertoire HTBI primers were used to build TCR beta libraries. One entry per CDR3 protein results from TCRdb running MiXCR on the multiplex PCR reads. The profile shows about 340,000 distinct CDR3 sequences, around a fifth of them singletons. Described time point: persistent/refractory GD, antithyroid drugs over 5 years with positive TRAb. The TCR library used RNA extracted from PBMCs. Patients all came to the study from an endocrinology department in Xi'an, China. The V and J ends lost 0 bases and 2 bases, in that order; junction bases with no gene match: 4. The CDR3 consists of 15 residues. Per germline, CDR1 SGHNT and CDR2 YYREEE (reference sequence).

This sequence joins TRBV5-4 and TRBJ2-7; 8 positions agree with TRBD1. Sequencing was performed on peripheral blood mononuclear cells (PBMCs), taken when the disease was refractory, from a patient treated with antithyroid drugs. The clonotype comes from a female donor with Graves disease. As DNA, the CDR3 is TGTGCCAGCAGCTTGGACAGGGGGACGGCCTACGAGCAGTACTTC. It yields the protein CASSLDRGTAYEQYF.